This T cell receptor beta chain was retrieved from a study of breast tumors, draining lymph nodes, adjacent tissues. Breast cancer patients provided tissue from their axillary draining lymph nodes. CDR1 and CDR2 (germline): SGHRS, YFSETQ. This CDR3 spans 17 amino acids. V was clipped by 1 base and J by 0 bases, with 14 bases between them. Many counts were recorded for this clonotype. TCRdb reanalysed the multiplex PCR reads using MiXCR and keeps one entry per CDR3 protein. The table shows under 150,000 distinct CDR3 sequences, with about 20% occurring only once. The sequenced sample consisted of axillary lymph node tissue. This rearrangement joins TRBV5-1 to TRBJ1-3, with D possibly being TRBD1 (5 bases). The TCR originated in a female donor with breast cancer. Some clones in this sample may be carry-over from other donors' samples. The DNA for the CDR3 is TGCGCCAGCAGCTTGACACCGGGGGGGATCTCTGGAAACACCATATATTTT. Amino acids: CASSLTPGGISGNTIYF.